This entry describes one T cell receptor beta chain. There are 15 residues in the CDR3. V shed 1 base, J shed 5 bases, and the junction held 7 bases outside the gene matches. CDR1 is SGDLS and CDR2 is YYNGEE in the germline V gene. PCR primers comprised 60 Vbeta and 13 Jbeta primers. Method: immunoSEQ multiplex PCR; TCRdb's copy keeps in-frame clones and lacks some. This table has tens of thousands of clones, approximately 61% appearing once. The entry originates in a study of cytomegalovirus exposure and HLA in healthy donors. This clonotype was obtained from a woman between 45 and 65 years old in good health and CMV-seropositive. The sample comprised PBMCs. This chain joins TRBV9 and TRBJ2-5; 8 bases line up with TRBD2. CDR3 DNA: TGTGCCAGCAGCGTATTCCCCGGGGGGGCTGAGACCCAGTACTTC. This sequence encodes CASSVFPGGAETQYF.